This T cell receptor (beta chain) was recovered during a study of identical twins. The germline V gene encodes CDR1 KGHSH and CDR2 LQKENI. With 3 bases removed from V and 0 bases from J, the gap between germline ends came to 12 bases. The CDR3 has 15 residues. In TCRdb, the 5' RACE reads were re-called with MiXCR into one record per CDR3 protein. The sample has about 660,000 distinct CDR3 sequences, 8.6% seen once; the top ten hold around 0.98%. The sample was also reused in another study, on yellow fever vaccine responses in identical twins.

The receptor was derived from a woman aged 18-29 years in good health. The sequencing sample was made of PBMCs. The gene calls are TRBV18 and TRBJ2-7, with a possible D match to TRBD2 (6 bases). The CDR3 sequence: CASSPQEGLSYEQYF. Here the CDR3 DNA reads TGTGCCAGCTCACCCCAAGAGGGACTCTCCTACGAGCAGTACTTC.